Detailed here is one T cell receptor (beta chain). No cognate antigen has been identified for it. A read error may be the cause here, since a much bigger clone is one base away. The data were taken from a study of T cell repertoires in cytomegalovirus infection (dated by TCRdb to about 2019). With respect to the entire study: Peptide stimulations targeted recently identified HLA-C-restricted CMV epitopes, whose presentation resists viral immunomodulation, together with well-studied HLA-B-restricted epitopes. The HLA type of each donor mattered for the analysis, because public TCR beta signatures pointed to carriage of CMV infection along with the matching HLA type. General conclusions and limits of the study: Carriers of CMV infection plus the relevant HLA type were discriminated by the cumulative frequency of public TCR beta family members in the study cohort and in an independent approximately 350-donor cohort. The ex vivo response was dominated by HLA-C-restricted CMV-specific TCR beta clonotypes, which also provided the single most frequent clonotype in two of eight donors.

Reading the label with the study, this specimen's treatment or condition is: in vitro stimulation with specific CMV peptide epitopes to enrich CMV-specific T cells. The CDR3 covers 17 residues, taking in both the cysteine and the phenylalanine. The only DNA kept is the CDR3, 51 bases in frame from the first base. Germline trimming amounts to 7 bases on V and 3 bases on J, with 16 as the count of junction bases outside the gene matches. The germline V gene supplies CDR1 SGHDT and CDR2 YYEEEE. For sequencing, an Illumina HiSeq 1500 was employed. TCRdb reprocessed the public reads (quality trimming at Q25 with fastp, clone calling with MiXCR) and kept in-frame beta chains. When rows share a CDR3 protein, they turn into one entry using the most common DNA and genes. The sample table shows 830,000 or so distinct CDR3 sequences, and about 31% are seen once. The biggest ten clones account for over 10% of the sample.

This TCR came from a human donor in good health (CMV status not recorded). Some clones in this sample may be carry-over from other donors' samples. The chain uses TRBV5-6 and TRBJ2-1, with 7 junctional bases fitting TRBD2. Source: cultured CD8+ T cells from PBMCs, taken from culture after CMV antigen stimulation. The CDR3 reads CASRPNVIAGVYNEQFF. The DNA is as follows: TGTGCCAGCCGCCCGAATGTTATTGCGGGGGTCTACAATGAGCAGTTCTTC. Full variable domain (CDR3 extended with the reference TRBV5-6 and TRBJ2-1 proteins): DAGVTQSPTHLIKTRGQQVTLRCSPKSGHDTVSWYQQALGQGPQFIFQYYEEEERQRGNFPDRFSGHQFPNYSSELNVNALLLGDSALYLCASRPNVIAGVYNEQFFGPGTRLTVL.